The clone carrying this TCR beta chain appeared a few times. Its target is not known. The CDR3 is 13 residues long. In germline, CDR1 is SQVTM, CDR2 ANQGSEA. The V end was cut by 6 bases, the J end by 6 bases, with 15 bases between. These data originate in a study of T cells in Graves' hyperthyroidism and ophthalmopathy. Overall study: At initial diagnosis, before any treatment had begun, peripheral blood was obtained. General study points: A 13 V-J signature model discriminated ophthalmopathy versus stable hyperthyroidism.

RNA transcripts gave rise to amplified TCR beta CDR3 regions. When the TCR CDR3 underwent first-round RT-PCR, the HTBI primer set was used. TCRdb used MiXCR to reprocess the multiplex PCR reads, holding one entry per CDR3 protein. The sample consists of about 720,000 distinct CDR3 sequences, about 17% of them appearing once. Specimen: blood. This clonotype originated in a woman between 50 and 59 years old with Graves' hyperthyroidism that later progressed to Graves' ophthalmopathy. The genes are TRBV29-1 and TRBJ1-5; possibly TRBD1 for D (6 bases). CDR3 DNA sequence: TGCAGCGTAGGACAGAGTCCCACTCAGCCCCAGCATTTT. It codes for CSVGQSPTQPQHF.